The 10 T cell receptor beta chains presented below share a single source sample, sequenced in a study of beta chain features in type 1 diabetes. Expressed TCRB transcripts were sequenced because the isolated RNA had all been reverse transcribed beforehand. Sequencing used immunoSEQ multiplex PCR; TCRdb keeps in-frame clones, though not all of them. Among roughly 400,000 clones listed, about 15% were seen once. Input material: naive CD4+ T cells from blood. These receptors were obtained from a woman aged 18-29 years in good health.

CDR3 in DNA: TGTGCCAGCAGCGTCCAGGGGAATGGTAGAGGGACCCAGTACTTC. Translation: CASSVQGNGRGTQYF. J is TRBJ2-5 and V is TRBV9; a weak D match, TRBD1 (6 bases). The CDR3 spans 15 residues. V dropped 2 bases and J dropped 7 bases, with 18 bases sitting between them. Germline V gene data show CDR1 as SGDLS and CDR2 as YYNGEE.

This clone was counted a few times. V gene TRBV7-9 combines with J gene TRBJ1-5; tentatively, D is TRBD1 (5 bases). The germline V gene encodes CDR1 SEHNR and CDR2 FQNEAQ (reference sequence). The CDR3 is 15 amino acids. V lost 3 bases, J lost 2 bases, and 11 bases lay in between. The CDR3, as DNA: TGTGCCAGCAGCTTCGACAGATTAGGCAATCAGCCCCAGCATTTT. Protein product: CASSFDRLGNQPQHF.

The chain recombines TRBV4-3 with TRBJ1-4; 9 positions agree with TRBD1. V shed 4 bases, J shed 8 bases, and the junction held 5 bases outside the gene matches. Germline V gene sequence: CDR1 LGHNA, CDR2 YSLEER. The CDR3 length is 14 residues. Here the CDR3 reads CASSPGTGPEKLFF. The CDR3 DNA reads TGCGCCAGCAGCCCCGGGACAGGGCCCGAAAAACTGTTTTTT.

This clone has just one count. The chain recombines TRBV7-2 with TRBJ2-2; TRBD1 might be the D (5 bases). The CDR3 length is 12 residues. V was shortened by 2 bases and J by 9 bases, with 7 bases between the two germline ends. The germline CDR1 and CDR2 sequences are SGHTA and FQGNSA. The CDR3 region has the DNA TGTGCCAGCAGCTTACCAGGGCGGGAGCTGTTTTTT. Translated, it gives CASSLPGRELFF.

This clone appeared a few times. The chain links TRBV7-6 to TRBJ2-2; D might be TRBD2 (5 bases). Deletions cut 1 base from V and 6 bases from J, with 9 bases between. The CDR3 extends over 14 amino acids. Germline-derived CDR1 and CDR2 are SGHVS and FNYEAQ. The CDR3 nucleotides are TGTGCCAGCAGCTTAGAGGTGGGAGCCGGGGAGCTGTTTTTT. This translates into CASSLEVGAGELFF.

The chain uses TRBV5-4 and TRBJ2-5; 10 bases match TRBD1. Germline V lookup: CDR1 SGHNT, CDR2 YYREEE (reference sequence). Losses at the gene ends were 4 bases for V and 5 bases for J; bases not matched to a gene: 8. The CDR3 spans 15 residues. DNA of the CDR3: TGTGCCAGCAGCCTGCCGGGACAGGGGACGGAGACCCAGTACTTC. This codes for CASSLPGQGTETQYF. Complete variable domain (other parts from reference TRBV5-4 and TRBJ2-5): ETGVTQSPTHLIKTRGQQVTLRCSSQSGHNTVSWYQQALGQGPQFIFQYYREEENGRGNFPPRFSGLQFPNYSSELNVNALELDDSALYLCASSLPGQGTETQYFGPGTRLLVL.

The chain joins TRBV5-4 to TRBJ2-1; D might be TRBD2 (5 bases). V was clipped by 5 bases and J by 8 bases, with 23 bases between them. The CDR3 is 16 residues long. CDR1 SGHNT and CDR2 YYREEE come from the germline V gene (reference sequence). The DNA for the CDR3 is TGTGCCAGCAGGGAGGATATAGAAATTACTCAATATGAGCAGTTCTTC. Encoded protein: CASREDIEITQYEQFF.

V and J are TRBV6-5 and TRBJ1-1; D is unresolved. Germline V CDR1 and CDR2: MNHEY, SVGAGI. This CDR3 region has 13 residues. V was trimmed by 0 bases and J by 4 bases, leaving 6 bases between them. This CDR3 reads CASSYSLGTEAFF. DNA for the CDR3: TGTGCCAGCAGTTACTCACTCGGCACTGAAGCTTTCTTT.

CDR3 in DNA: TGCGCCAGCAGCCAAGAAACAGGCGACGAGCAGTACTTC. It codes for CASSQETGDEQYF. The V and J genes are TRBV4-1 and TRBJ2-7; tentatively, D is TRBD1 (5 bases). The V gene's germline CDR1 is MGHRA and CDR2 YSYEKL. There are 13 residues in the CDR3. Trimming took off 0 bases at V and 5 bases at J, with 8 bases between the two ends.

In its sample, this clone was seen a few times. The chain recombines TRBV2 with TRBJ2-3, with TRBD1 matching over 7 bases. The V gene's germline CDR1 is SNHLY and CDR2 FYNNEI. Losses at the gene ends were 5 bases for V and 6 bases for J; bases not matched to a gene: 11. There are 15 residues in the CDR3. This chain's CDR3 is CASSPRDSTGDTQYF. In nucleotides, the CDR3 is TGTGCCAGCAGTCCTCGGGACAGTACAGGGGATACGCAGTATTTT.